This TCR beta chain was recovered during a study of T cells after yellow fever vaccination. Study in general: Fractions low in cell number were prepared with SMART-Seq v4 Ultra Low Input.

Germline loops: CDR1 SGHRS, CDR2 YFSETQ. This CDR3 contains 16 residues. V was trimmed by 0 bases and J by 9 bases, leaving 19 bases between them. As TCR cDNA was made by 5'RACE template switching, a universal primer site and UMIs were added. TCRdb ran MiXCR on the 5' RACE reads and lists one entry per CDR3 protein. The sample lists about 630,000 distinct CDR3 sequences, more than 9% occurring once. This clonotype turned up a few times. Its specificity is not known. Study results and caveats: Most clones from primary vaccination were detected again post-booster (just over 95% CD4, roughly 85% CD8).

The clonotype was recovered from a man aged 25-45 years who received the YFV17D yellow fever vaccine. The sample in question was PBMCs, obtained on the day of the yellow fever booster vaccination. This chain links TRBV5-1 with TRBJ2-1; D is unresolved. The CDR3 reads CASSLEGSQSIVEQFF. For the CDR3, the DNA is TGCGCCAGCAGCTTGGAGGGCAGCCAAAGTATCGTTGAGCAGTTCTTC. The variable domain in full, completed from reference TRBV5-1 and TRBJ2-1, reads KAGVTQTPRYLIKTRGQQVTLSCSPISGHRSVSWYQQTPGQGLQFLFEYFSETQRNKGNFPGRFSGRQFSNSRSEMNVSTLELGDSALYLCASSLEGSQSIVEQFFGPGTRLTVL.